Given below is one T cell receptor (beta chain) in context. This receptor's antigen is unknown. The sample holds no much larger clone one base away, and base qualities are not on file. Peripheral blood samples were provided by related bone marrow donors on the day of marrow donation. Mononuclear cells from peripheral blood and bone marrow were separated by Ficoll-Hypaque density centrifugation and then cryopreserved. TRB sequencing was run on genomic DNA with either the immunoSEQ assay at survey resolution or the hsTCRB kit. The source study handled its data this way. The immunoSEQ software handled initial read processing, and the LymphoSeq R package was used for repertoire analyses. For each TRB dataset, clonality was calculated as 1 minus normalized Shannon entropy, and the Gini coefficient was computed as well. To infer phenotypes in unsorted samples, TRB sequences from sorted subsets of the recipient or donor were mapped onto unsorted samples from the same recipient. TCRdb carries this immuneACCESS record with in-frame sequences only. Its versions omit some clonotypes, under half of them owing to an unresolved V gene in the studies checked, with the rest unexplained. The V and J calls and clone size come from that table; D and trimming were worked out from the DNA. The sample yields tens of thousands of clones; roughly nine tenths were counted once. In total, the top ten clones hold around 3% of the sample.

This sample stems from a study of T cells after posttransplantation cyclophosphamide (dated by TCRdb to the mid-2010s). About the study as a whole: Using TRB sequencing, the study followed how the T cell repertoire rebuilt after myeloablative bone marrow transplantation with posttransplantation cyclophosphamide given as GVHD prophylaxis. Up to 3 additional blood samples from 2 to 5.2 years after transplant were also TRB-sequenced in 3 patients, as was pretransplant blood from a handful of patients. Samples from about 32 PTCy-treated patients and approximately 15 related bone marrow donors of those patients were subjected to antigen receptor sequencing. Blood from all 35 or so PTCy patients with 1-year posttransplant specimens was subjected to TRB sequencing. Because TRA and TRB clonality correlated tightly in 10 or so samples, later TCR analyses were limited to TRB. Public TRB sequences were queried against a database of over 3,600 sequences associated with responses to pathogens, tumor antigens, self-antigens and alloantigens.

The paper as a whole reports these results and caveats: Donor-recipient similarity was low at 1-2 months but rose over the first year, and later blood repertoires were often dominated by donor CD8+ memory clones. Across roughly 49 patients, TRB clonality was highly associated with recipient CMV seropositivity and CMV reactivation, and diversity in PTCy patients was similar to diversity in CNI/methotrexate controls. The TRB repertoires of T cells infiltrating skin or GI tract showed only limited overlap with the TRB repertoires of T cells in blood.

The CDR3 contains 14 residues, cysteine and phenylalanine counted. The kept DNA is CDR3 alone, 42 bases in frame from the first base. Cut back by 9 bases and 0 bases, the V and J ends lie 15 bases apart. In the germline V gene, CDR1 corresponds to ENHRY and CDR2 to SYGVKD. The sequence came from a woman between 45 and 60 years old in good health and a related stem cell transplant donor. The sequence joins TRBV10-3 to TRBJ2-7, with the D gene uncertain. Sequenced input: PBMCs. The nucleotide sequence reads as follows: TGTGCCATTAGTCGACTGATGACCTCCTACGAGCAGTACTTC. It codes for CAISRLMTSYEQYF.